Listed here are 18 T cell receptor beta chains from one sample, sequenced in a study of blood T cells in healthy people across ages (dated by TCRdb to the mid-2010s). Library method: 5' RACE. The sample was run on an Illumina HiSeq 2500. The second PCR ran for about 7 to 11 cycles and used a J-beta primer mix along with a sample-barcoded 5' primer. TCRdb handled the public reads itself, with Q25 trimming in fastp and clone calling in MiXCR, and kept productive beta chains. Every distinct CDR3 protein forms one entry, paired with its most common genes and DNA. In this sample the table shows hundreds of thousands of distinct CDR3 sequences, around 31% of which occur a single time. The ten largest clonotypes hold approximately 14% of the sample. The material sequenced was blood. Receptors were obtained from a woman aged 80 or older in good health.

The V gene is TRBV27, the J gene TRBJ2-7; perhaps TRBD2 as D (5 bases). The tail of the sequence fits TRBJ2-5 better, so the J call may be wrong. This CDR3 has 12 residues. CDR1 MNHEY and CDR2 SMNVEV come from the germline V gene (reference sequence). CDR3 residues: CASSFGEGTQYF. The CDR3, as DNA: TGTGCCAGCAGTTTTGGCGAGGGGACCCAGTACTTC.

The CDR3 here is CASSDSTGGNQPQHF. CDR3 bases: TGTGCCAGCAGTGACTCGACAGGGGGCAATCAGCCCCAGCATTTT. The V gene is TRBV6-4, the J gene TRBJ1-5; 8 bases agree with TRBD1. Looked up from germline, CDR1 is MRHNA and CDR2 is SNTAGT. V lost 0 bases and J lost 2; bases outside the gene matches: 0. This CDR3 has 15 residues.

The chain has TRBV11-1 and TRBJ1-2; D is uncertain. The CDR3 runs to 15 residues. V was shortened by 5 bases and J by 0 bases, with 13 bases between the two germline ends. Per germline, CDR1 SGHAT and CDR2 FQDESV (reference sequence). The chain's CDR3 is CASSATDRANYGYTF. Written as DNA, the CDR3 is TGTGCCAGCAGCGCCACGGACCGGGCTAACTATGGCTACACCTTC.

Ten or more counts support this clonotype. J is TRBJ2-1 and V is TRBV12-3 or TRBV12-4; D unclear. Deletions cut 6 bases from V and 5 bases from J, with 8 bases between. The CDR3 is made up of 12 amino acids. The CDR3 loop is CASREPNNEQFF. The CDR3 DNA reads TGTGCCAGCAGGGAACCCAACAATGAGCAGTTCTTC.

The chain is built from TRBV5-5 and TRBJ2-2, with D possibly being TRBD2 (5 bases). The V and J ends lost 0 bases and 3 bases respectively, with 12 bases between them. CDR1 SGHKS and CDR2 YYEKEE come from the germline V gene (reference sequence). The CDR3 length is 16 residues. This CDR3 is CASSLAPGLHTGELFF. The CDR3 DNA reads TGTGCCAGCAGCTTGGCCCCGGGGTTACACACCGGGGAGCTGTTTTTT.

A remark on this clonotype: A much larger clone lies one base from this, so it may be a read error. The rearrangement uses TRBV6-1 and TRBJ2-3; D is uncertain. Per germline, CDR1 MNHNS and CDR2 SASEGT. The CDR3 covers 12 residues. As DNA, the CDR3 is TGTACCAGCAGGTTAACGGCAGATACGCAGTATTTT. Translation: CTSRLTADTQYF.

The chain employs TRBV4-3 and TRBJ1-1; tentative D call: TRBD1 (5 bases). The CDR3 length is 16 residues. Trimming shortened V by 0 bases and J by 1 base, and 12 bases separated the two germline ends. Germline V gene data show CDR1 as LGHNA and CDR2 as YSLEER. The CDR3 nucleotides are TGCGCCAGCAGCCAAGATATCAGACAGACGAACACTGAAGCTTTCTTT. This translates into CASSQDIRQTNTEAFF.

The chain is built from TRBV12-3 or TRBV12-4 and TRBJ2-3; unclear D gene. The CDR3 covers 16 residues. V was trimmed by 3 bases and J by 4 bases, leaving 17 bases between them. In nucleotides, the CDR3 is TGTGCCAGCAGTTTCCCCAGACGCCCGAGAGCAGATACGCAGTATTTT. Translated, it gives CASSFPRRPRADTQYF.

The rearrangement joins TRBV29-1 to TRBJ1-1, with 8 bases identical to TRBD1. V dropped 8 bases and J dropped 7; count of bases not matched to a gene: 9. The CDR3 is 12 residues long. Per the germline V gene, CDR1 is SQVTM and CDR2 is ANQGSEA. CDR3 sequence reads: CSIVRTGYEAFF. In DNA form, the CDR3 reads TGCAGCATTGTTAGGACAGGGTATGAAGCTTTCTTT.

The chain combines TRBV7-2 with TRBJ1-5; D may be TRBD1 (5 bases). The CDR3 spans 15 residues. Per germline, CDR1 SGHTA and CDR2 FQGNSA. The V and J ends lost 2 bases and 3 bases respectively, with 11 bases between them. This chain's CDR3 is CASSLKPGLNQPQHF. As DNA, the CDR3 is TGTGCCAGCAGCTTAAAGCCAGGGCTCAATCAGCCCCAGCATTTT.

As regards this clonotype: One base away lies a much larger clone, so this may be a sequencing read error. The gene calls are TRBV7-2 and TRBJ1-2; no firm D call. The germline V gene has CDR1 SGHTA and CDR2 FQGNSA. The CDR3 runs 12 residues. V dropped 6 bases and J dropped 8 bases, with 13 bases sitting between them. CDR3 residues: CASSPQRRGYTF. CDR3 nucleotides: TGTGCCAGCAGTCCTCAAAGGCGGGGCTACACCTTC.

The chain joins TRBV30 to TRBJ2-1; TRBD2 might be the D (6 bases). The CDR3 is 13 amino acids. Trimming pared 4 bases from V and 7 bases from J, leaving 14 bases between. Germline CDR1 reads GTSNPN; CDR2 reads SVGIG (reference sequence). The CDR3 sequence: CAWMRGRLNEQFF. Here the CDR3 DNA reads TGTGCCTGGATGCGGGGCAGATTAAATGAGCAGTTCTTC.

This clonotype has ten or more counts. The chain carries TRBV29-1 and TRBJ1-2; 7 bases line up with TRBD1. The CDR3 is 13 residues long. V was clipped by 3 bases and J by 3 bases; unmatched bases: 4. Looked up from germline, CDR1 is SQVTM and CDR2 is ANQGSEA. The CDR3 region is CSVDQGEDYGYTF. CDR3 nucleotide sequence: TGCAGCGTTGACCAGGGGGAGGACTATGGCTACACCTTC.

On this clonotype itself: Germline is not matched at one junction end, which may reflect a read error. This sequence joins TRBV18 and TRBJ2-5; D unresolved. The CDR3 consists of 12 residues. Germline V gene data show CDR1 as KGHSH and CDR2 as LQKENI. CDR3 DNA: TGTGCCAGCTCCTCTAAGAGAGAGACCCAGTACTTT. Translation gives CASSSKRETQYF.

This clonotype was seen at least ten times. The genes are TRBV20-1 and TRBJ2-6; 7 bases are a match to TRBD1. Germline trimming cut 5 bases from V and 4 bases from J; bases unmatched to any gene: 5. The CDR3 sequence is 14 residues long. CDR1 is DFQATT, CDR2 SNEGSKA, per germline (reference sequence). The CDR3 protein is CSAPTGAGANVLTF. The CDR3 DNA is TGCAGTGCTCCTACAGGGGCAGGGGCCAACGTCCTGACTTTC.

There are many counts of this clonotype. The J gene is TRBJ2-5, the V gene TRBV5-6; TRBD2 aligns across 8 bases. From germline, CDR1 is SGHDT and CDR2 YYEEEE. With V trimmed by 4 bases and J by 6 bases, 14 bases remained unmatched. The CDR3 extends over 16 amino acids. CDR3 nucleotide sequence: TGTGCCAGCAGCCCACCGCCGGGGGGGGCCTCGAAGACCCAGTACTTC. Amino acid sequence: CASSPPPGGASKTQYF.

This clonotype appeared many times. V is TRBV20-1 and J is TRBJ2-4; 7 bases agree with TRBD2. This CDR3 region has 16 residues. In germline, CDR1 is DFQATT, CDR2 SNEGSKA (reference sequence). With 0 bases clipped from V and 5 bases from J, the junction kept 10 bases outside the gene matches. The CDR3 loop is CSARDLRTRTENIQYF. As DNA, the CDR3 is TGCAGTGCTAGAGATCTCCGGACTAGGACGGAAAACATTCAGTACTTC.

With respect to this clonotype: A read error may be the cause here, since a much bigger clone is one base away. The CDR3 carries no conserved terminal phenylalanine or tryptophan, so it likely arises from a read error. J is TRBJ2-7 and V is TRBV10-3; D remains unclear. V lost 7 bases, J lost 7 bases, and 14 bases lay in between. The CDR3 runs 12 residues. The germline V gene encodes CDR1 ENHRY and CDR2 SYGVKD. CDR3 nucleotides: TGTGCCATCACCTCTTTTGGGCTGGAGCAGTACTGC. This sequence encodes CAITSFGLEQYC.